The source of this T cell receptor beta chain is a study of CD8 T cells in ankylosing spondylitis. Study findings and constraints: In the blood and synovial fluid of reactive arthritis, some motif variants had been previously reported. It was reported that disease-linked clones were significantly enriched in matched ankylosing spondylitis synovial fluid.

About this clonotype itself: Antigen unknown.

Researchers built TCR beta libraries using quantitative 5'-RACE with molecular barcodes. TCRdb reprocessed the 5' RACE reads via MiXCR and lists one record per CDR3 protein. This table holds some 150,000 distinct CDR3 sequences, under 45% found once. Germline V gene data show CDR1 as MGHDK and CDR2 as SYGVNS. Deletions cut 3 bases from V and 4 bases from J, with 12 bases between. The CDR3 consists of 14 residues. The chain carries TRBV25-1 and TRBJ1-2; tentative D call: TRBD1 (5 bases). The sequence derives from a male donor with ankylosing spondylitis. Sample: synovial fluid, either unsorted or a sorted T cell fraction (not recorded which). The CDR3 nucleotides read TGTGCCAGCAGTGAGGGGGACTCTTTCTATGGCTACACCTTC. Translated, it gives CASSEGDSFYGYTF.